The present T cell receptor (beta chain) was sequenced within a study of cytomegalovirus exposure and HLA in healthy donors. The donors were in the roughly 130-subject validation cohort, distinct from the 666-subject first cohort. In regard to this clone: Its cognate antigen is unknown.

Here immunoSEQ multiplex PCR was the method, and the copy in TCRdb shows in-frame clones only, minus some. The sample has 110,000 to 150,000 clones; approximately 90% are singletons. Study outcomes and limitations: In vitro, three CMV-associated chains proved specific for CMV antigens.

This sequence was found in a man younger than 30 in good health and CMV-seronegative. Sequencing was done on a sample of PBMCs.

CDR3 sequence: CASRLAGEETQYF. The CDR3 region has the DNA TGCGCCAGCAGACTAGCGGGAGAGGAGACCCAGTACTTC. The chain employs TRBV10-2 and TRBJ2-5; 11 positions agree with TRBD2. This CDR3 is built from 13 residues. Trimming cost V 6 bases and J 5 bases; bases outside gene matches: 2. Germline V gene sequence: CDR1 WSHSY, CDR2 SAAADI.